These T cell receptor beta chains were read from a single sample in a study of Ad26.COV2.S vaccination and SARS-CoV-2 variants. Only in-frame clones appear in the TCRdb table, and some are missing; sequencing was by immunoSEQ multiplex PCR. The table includes roughly 420,000 clones, approximately 87% detected once. The sequencing here drew on peripheral blood, taken in a trial of Ad26.COV2.S vaccine versus placebo. Receptors were obtained from a person between 18 and 59 years old who received the Ad26.COV2.S COVID-19 vaccine or a placebo. Both conserved end residues are trimmed from each CDR3. Only some rows state a clone size, as once, few, many or a class for expanded clones.

TRBJ2-7 | TRBV11-2 | . | ASTLPGGANKY
TRBJ2-1 | TRBV9 | . | ASSVVSHPTYNEQF
TRBJ1-1 | TRBV12-3/TRBV12-4 | . | ASNTAGDTEAF
TRBJ2-2 | TRBV27 | . | ASSPRRGARTGELF
TRBJ2-7 | TRBV30 | . | AWTINIRGGEQY
TRBJ1-1 | TRBV5-1 | . | ASSLDRWVGTTEAF
TRBJ1-2 | TRBV7-8 | . | ASSTIRGGYT
TRBJ1-2 | TRBV30 | . | AWSVTGDYGYT
TRBJ1-5 | TRBV4-1 | . | ASSQSDRGRNQPQH
TRBJ1-4 | TRBV7-6 | . | ASSPTGGREKLF
TRBJ2-2 | TRBV5-6 | . | ASSWGQNTGELF
TRBJ2-7 | TRBV5-4 | few | ASSSGGVAAYEQY
TRBJ2-3 | TRBV11-3 | . | ASRLESGVGTDTQY
TRBJ2-3 | TRBV19 | . | ASSGTGDTQY
TRBJ2-7 | TRBV19 | . | ASSVGQGSSYEQY
TRBJ1-1 | TRBV9 | . | ASSLLPGQGTHRAEAF
TRBJ2-3 | TRBV9 | . | ASSVEPAGLWDTQY
TRBJ1-2 | TRBV4-2 | . | ASSPGTGGYYGYT
TRBJ1-1 | TRBV6-5 | few | ASRLRRENTEAF
TRBJ2-3 | TRBV27 | . | ASSSQLRGLDTQY
TRBJ1-3 | TRBV27 | . | ASRKGLTPGNTIY
TRBJ2-2 | TRBV6-5 | . | ASHPENTGELF
TRBJ1-6 | TRBV7-2 | . | ASSSTGLPSPLH
TRBJ2-3 | TRBV5-1 | . | ASSLGGQRNTQY
TRBJ2-5 | TRBV24-1 | . | ATSDRVQETQY
TRBJ2-7 | TRBV7-7 | . | ASSHRGYEQY
TRBJ2-7 | TRBV6-2/TRBV6-3 | . | ASSYNRGRGHEQY
TRBJ1-2 | TRBV5-4 | . | ASSNGYGYT
TRBJ2-2 | TRBV7-2 | many | ASSLAGGRNTGELF
TRBJ2-5 | TRBV7-9 | . | ASSRGQGAIPQETQY
TRBJ2-5 | TRBV6-5 | . | ASRDRGKETQY
TRBJ1-1 | TRBV7-9 | . | ASSLGGPNTEAF
TRBJ2-5 | TRBV6-5 | . | ASRTGQTQETQY